A single sample gave rise to the 26 T cell receptor beta chains below, sequenced in a study of cytomegalovirus exposure and HLA in healthy donors. The PCR made use of 60 Vbeta and 13 Jbeta primers. Profiled with immunoSEQ multiplex PCR; TCRdb holds only in-frame clones, not every one. This table has about 180,000 clones, 82% appearing once. Sequenced input: PBMCs. Every receptor here comes from a man aged 35 to 55 in good health and CMV-seronegative.

The chain uses TRBV5-4 and TRBJ2-5; possible D gene TRBD1, 6 bases. The CDR3 is 14 amino acids. V was trimmed by 3 bases and J by 3 bases, leaving 12 bases between them. The germline V gene has CDR1 SGHNT and CDR2 YYREEE (reference sequence). In DNA form, the CDR3 reads TGTGCCAGCAGCTCCCCCCGGACAGAAGAGACCCAGTACTTC. This gives the protein CASSSPRTEETQYF.

The rearrangement joins TRBV9 to TRBJ2-7; 7 nucleotides agree with TRBD2. V lost 3 bases and J lost 3; bases outside the gene matches: 0. CDR1 and CDR2 from the germline V gene are SGDLS and YYNGEE. The CDR3 sequence is 12 residues long. As DNA, the CDR3 is TGTGCCAGCAGCGCGGGGGGCTACGAGCAGTACTTC. Its protein product is CASSAGGYEQYF.

The chain couples TRBV18 to TRBJ2-7, with TRBD1 matching 7 bases. Germline V gives CDR1 KGHSH, CDR2 LQKENI. This CDR3 comprises 16 residues. With V trimmed by 3 bases and J by 0 bases, 8 bases remained unmatched. CDR3 in DNA: TGTGCCAGCTCACCGTGGGGACAGCGCAGCTCCTACGAGCAGTACTTC. As protein: CASSPWGQRSSYEQYF.

The genes are TRBV6-5 and TRBJ2-7; D perhaps matches TRBD2 (6 bases). The CDR3 is 12 residues long. Per the germline V gene, CDR1 is MNHEY and CDR2 is SVGAGI. V lost 5 bases, J lost 7 bases, and 12 bases lay in between. The CDR3: CASSPFAGEQYF. CDR3 sequence (DNA): TGTGCCAGCAGTCCTTTTGCGGGGGAGCAGTACTTC.

The chain recombines TRBV9 with TRBJ2-2, with D perhaps matching TRBD1 (5 bases). CDR1 is SGDLS, CDR2 YYNGEE, per germline. The CDR3 runs 13 residues. With 3 bases removed from V and 7 bases from J, the gap between germline ends came to 10 bases. The CDR3 sequence: CASSAGLNGELFF. CDR3 nucleotides: TGTGCCAGCAGCGCAGGGCTCAACGGGGAGCTGTTTTTT.

The chain links TRBV5-4 to TRBJ1-6; tentatively, D is TRBD1 (6 bases). V was trimmed by 4 bases and J by 6 bases, leaving 26 bases between them. Germline V gene data show CDR1 as SGHNT and CDR2 as YYREEE (reference sequence). The CDR3 length is 19 residues. DNA for the CDR3: TGTGCCAGCAGCGCATACAAAGGGGGTACCGAGGGCGCTAATTCACCCCTCCACTTT. Translating gives CASSAYKGGTEGANSPLHF.

This clone was detected a few times. V usage is TRBV2 and J usage is TRBJ2-3; 7 positions match TRBD1. The CDR3 is 12 residues long. J was trimmed by 5 bases and V by 5 bases; bases with no gene match: 1. The germline V gene encodes CDR1 SNHLY and CDR2 FYNNEI. The CDR3 coding sequence is TGTGCCAGCAGTACAGGGGAAGATACGCAGTATTTT. Its protein product is CASSTGEDTQYF.

The CDR3 nucleotides read TGTGCCACCAGCAGAGTAGCAGGGGATGGCTACACCTTC. Residues: CATSRVAGDGYTF. The chain couples TRBV15 to TRBJ1-2, with TRBD1 as a possible D gene (6 bases). CDR1 and CDR2 (germline): LNHNV, YYDKDF (reference sequence). V was clipped by 1 base and J by 6 bases, with 9 bases between them. This CDR3 comprises 13 residues.

The V gene is TRBV28, the J gene TRBJ2-5; 11 bases match TRBD2. V dropped 4 bases and J dropped 1; count of bases not matched to a gene: 5. Germline assignment: CDR1 MDHEN and CDR2 SYDVKM. The CDR3 spans 16 residues. CDR3 loop: CASSSGLAVLQETQYF. Written as DNA, the CDR3 is TGTGCCAGCAGTTCGGGACTAGCGGTACTCCAAGAGACCCAGTACTTC.

The chain uses TRBV30 and TRBJ1-2; unclear D gene. Trimming pared 0 bases from V and 4 bases from J, leaving 9 bases between. The CDR3 extends over 13 amino acids. The germline V gene encodes CDR1 GTSNPN and CDR2 SVGIG (reference sequence). The CDR3 DNA is TGTGCCTGGAGTGTTGCAGTCGCCTATGGCTACACCTTC. As protein: CAWSVAVAYGYTF.

This chain uses TRBV7-3 with TRBJ2-7; a weak D match, TRBD2 (6 bases). Germline V gene data show CDR1 as SGHTA and CDR2 as FQGTGA. Trimming took off 0 bases at V and 3 bases at J, with 12 bases between the two ends. The CDR3 is 15 amino acids. The CDR3 region has the DNA TGTGCCAGCAGCTTAACCGGGGGAAATAGCTACGAGCAGTACTTC. Translated: CASSLTGGNSYEQYF.

The J gene is TRBJ2-1, the V gene TRBV30; 7 bases line up with TRBD1. Germline V gene lookup returns CDR1 GTSNPN and CDR2 SVGIG (reference sequence). With V trimmed by 0 bases and J by 14 bases, 10 bases remained unmatched. The CDR3 runs to 13 residues. DNA for the CDR3: TGTGCCTGGAGTGTGGAAGAGACAGGGCGGGAGTTCTTC. Its translation: CAWSVEETGREFF.

This sequence joins TRBV5-1 and TRBJ2-7; no clear D gene. CDR1 and CDR2 from the germline V gene are SGHRS and YFSETQ. The CDR3 totals 15 residues. Trimming removed 0 bases at V and 0 bases at J, with 10 bases between. DNA for the CDR3: TGCGCCAGCAGCTTGGGAGTGGTGTTCTCCTACGAGCAGTACTTC. Translating gives CASSLGVVFSYEQYF.

The gene calls are TRBV7-3 and TRBJ2-7; D may be TRBD1 (7 bases). The CDR3 extends over 15 amino acids. Germline V gene sequence: CDR1 SGHTA, CDR2 FQGTGA. Between the trimmed V and J ends, which lost 5 bases and 0 bases, there was a span of 14 bases. The CDR3 DNA sequence: TGTGCCAGCAGCCGCCAGGGGGGAGGCTCCTACGAGCAGTACTTC. It yields the protein CASSRQGGGSYEQYF.

The chain recombines TRBV28 with TRBJ2-7; 8 bases align to TRBD2. CDR1 and CDR2 (germline): MDHEN, SYDVKM. With V trimmed by 5 bases and J by 4 bases, 10 bases remained unmatched. This CDR3 comprises 15 residues. CDR3 in amino acids: CASSPPGGARYEQYF. CDR3 in DNA: TGTGCCAGCAGTCCCCCGGGAGGGGCCCGGTACGAGCAGTACTTC.

This clone showed up just a few times. The chain couples TRBV19 to TRBJ2-3; TRBD1 matches 10 bases. J gave up 6 bases and V 6 bases, and 9 bases lay outside the gene matches. CDR1 is LNHDA and CDR2 is SQIVND in the germline V gene (reference sequence). This CDR3 region has 15 residues. The CDR3 DNA reads TGTGCCAGTAGCTTTACCGGGACAGGGGCGGATACGCAGTATTTT. The encoded protein is CASSFTGTGADTQYF.

This clone appeared a few times. This rearrangement joins TRBV4-1 to TRBJ1-6, with D possibly being TRBD1 (6 bases). The V gene's germline CDR1 is MGHRA and CDR2 YSYEKL. The CDR3 is 15 residues long. V lost 0 bases to trimming and J lost 10 bases, with 13 bases between them. The CDR3 sequence is CASSQETGSHSPLHF. The CDR3 bases are TGCGCCAGCAGCCAAGAGACAGGTAGTCACTCACCCCTCCACTTT.

This CDR3 is CASSSRDRSSYNEQFF. In DNA form, the CDR3 reads TGTGCCAGCAGCTCCAGGGACAGGTCGTCCTACAATGAGCAGTTCTTC. This sequence joins TRBV9 and TRBJ2-1, with 8 bases that match TRBD1. The V gene end was trimmed by 4 bases and the J gene end by 1 base; junction bases not matched to a gene: 7. Germline loops: CDR1 SGDLS, CDR2 YYNGEE. The CDR3 loop spans 16 amino acids.

The J gene is TRBJ2-5, the V gene TRBV9; possibly TRBD2 for D (6 bases). The CDR3 runs to 14 residues. V dropped 3 bases and J dropped 5 bases, with 14 bases sitting between them. Germline CDR1 reads SGDLS; CDR2 reads YYNGEE. For the CDR3, the DNA is TGTGCCAGCAGCGCCGGGACTTTGATGGAGACCCAGTACTTC. It yields the protein CASSAGTLMETQYF.

This clone was seen a single time. The chain joins TRBV7-2 to TRBJ2-3; 7 nucleotides align to TRBD2. CDR1 SGHTA and CDR2 FQGNSA come from the germline V gene. V was pared by 5 bases and J by 5 bases, with 16 bases of the junction left unmatched. The CDR3 has 17 residues. Here the CDR3 reads CASSGEGTNPWIDTQYF. CDR3 in DNA: TGTGCCAGCAGCGGAGAAGGGACTAACCCGTGGATAGATACGCAGTATTTT.

This chain uses TRBV7-8 with TRBJ1-2; a possible D gene is TRBD1 (5 bases). Trimming took 5 bases from V and 8 from J, leaving 18 bases between them. Germline V CDR1 and CDR2: SGHVS, FQNEAQ. The CDR3 sequence is 14 residues long. CDR3 amino acids: CASSTTGLRDGYTF. The CDR3 DNA reads TGTGCCAGCAGCACGACGGGACTGAGGGACGGCTACACCTTC.

V is TRBV28 and J is TRBJ1-5, with D tentatively TRBD1 (6 bases). The CDR3 length is 16 residues. The V gene's germline CDR1 is MDHEN and CDR2 SYDVKM. Deletions cut 8 bases from V and 6 bases from J, with 23 bases between. The CDR3 sequence is CASRIPKQGFGQPQHF. As DNA, the CDR3 is TGTGCCAGCCGCATCCCTAAACAGGGTTTTGGTCAGCCCCAGCATTTT.

J is TRBJ1-2 and V is TRBV7-2; TRBD1 agrees at 7 bases. The CDR3 totals 13 residues. Trimming took 5 bases from V and 5 from J; bases not matched to a gene: 5. CDR1 and CDR2 from the germline V gene are SGHTA and FQGNSA. The CDR3 sequence is CASSGTATYGYTF. In DNA, the CDR3 is TGTGCCAGCAGCGGGACAGCGACTTATGGCTACACCTTC.

This sequence joins TRBV18 and TRBJ1-2; TRBD1 matches at 7 bases. CDR1 KGHSH and CDR2 LQKENI come from the germline V gene. The CDR3 length is 14 residues. Germline trimming cut 3 bases from V and 4 bases from J; bases unmatched to any gene: 5. The CDR3 is CASSPDRAGYGYTF. CDR3 nucleotide sequence: TGTGCCAGCTCACCCGACAGGGCAGGCTATGGCTACACCTTC.

The gene calls are TRBV7-9 and TRBJ1-1, with 8 bases fitting TRBD1. The germline V gene encodes CDR1 SEHNR and CDR2 FQNEAQ (reference sequence). After removal of 5 bases from V and 6 bases from J, the junction contained 2 bases not matched to a gene. The CDR3 contains 12 residues. The CDR3 sequence: CASSPGGAEAFF. The CDR3 DNA sequence: TGTGCCAGCAGCCCAGGGGGCGCTGAAGCTTTCTTT.

The chain recombines TRBV2 with TRBJ2-1, with TRBD2 identical over 13 bases. The germline gives CDR1 SNHLY, CDR2 FYNNEI. Trimming removed 3 bases from V and 16 bases from J; junction bases left unmatched: 9. This CDR3 spans 14 amino acids. The CDR3 here is CASSDVVTSGRAFF. CDR3 DNA: TGTGCCAGCAGTGACGTGGTAACTAGCGGGAGGGCTTTCTTC.